This T cell receptor (beta chain) originates from a study of CD8 T cells in ankylosing spondylitis. In this sample, this clonotype turned up many times. The antigen remains unidentified. Generation of TCR beta libraries employed quantitative 5'-RACE incorporating molecular barcodes. TCRdb re-called the 5' RACE reads with MiXCR, one entry per CDR3 protein. The sample records 150,000 to 200,000 distinct CDR3 sequences, about 32% being singletons. Study-wide findings and caveats: The study looked at matched synovial fluid samples from ankylosing spondylitis patients. Disease-linked clones were reported to be significantly enriched there. Made up of eight highly homologous variants, a TCR beta motif appeared characteristic of ankylosing spondylitis blood.

Germline-derived CDR1 and CDR2 are MDHEN and SYDVKM. Trimming cost V 8 bases and J 4 bases, with 8 bases left between them. The CDR3 runs to 11 residues. The receptor's source is a male donor with ankylosing spondylitis. The chain has TRBV28 and TRBJ1-1; unclear D gene. The sample was synovial fluid, either unsorted or a sorted T cell fraction (not recorded which). CDR3 DNA sequence: TGTGCCAGCGGGTTCCCCACTGAAGCTTTCTTT. This sequence encodes CASGFPTEAFF.